This passage covers 9 T cell receptor beta chains from one sample sequenced in a study of shared clonotypes between healthy human individuals. Naive-designated CD8 cells lacked CD45RO, were positively enriched for CCR7, and omitted terminally differentiated effector memory CD45RA+ cells. Sequencing was performed with immunoSEQ multiplex PCR; in TCRdb, only in-frame clones are kept and a portion is missing. Counted here are approximately 1.9 million clones, 80% to 95% occurring once; the ten biggest clones make up about 1.7%. Material for sequencing was naive CD8+ T cells from PBMCs. The receptors shown here come from a man between 18 and 35 years old in good health. Some clones in this sample may be carry-over from other donors' samples.

J is TRBJ2-2 and V is TRBV7-3; possibly TRBD1 for D (6 bases). V was cut by 8 bases and J by 6 bases, with 13 bases left in between. This CDR3 region has 13 residues. Germline lookup yields CDR1 SGHTA and CDR2 FQGTGA. CDR3 in amino acids: CASRSGVSGELFF. The CDR3 DNA follows: TGTGCCAGCCGATCAGGGGTGTCCGGGGAGCTGTTTTTT.

V is TRBV27 and J is TRBJ2-5, with 9 nucleotides matching TRBD2. The CDR3 contains 17 residues. The germline gives CDR1 MNHEY, CDR2 SMNVEV (reference sequence). With V trimmed by 5 bases and J by 5 bases, 15 bases remained unmatched. As DNA, the CDR3 is TGTGCCAGCAGTCGTATCGTGGTAGCGGGAGTGGAGGAGACCCAGTACTTC. Encoded protein: CASSRIVVAGVEETQYF.

This clone was detected once. In nucleotides, the CDR3 is TGTGCCAGCAGCTCCGGTGGTGCCAACTACGAGCAGTACTTC. It translates to CASSSGGANYEQYF. The J gene is TRBJ2-7, the V gene TRBV13; D ambiguous. Germline CDR1 is PRHDT and CDR2 is FYEKMQ (reference sequence). The CDR3 covers 14 residues. Trimming removed 4 bases at V and 3 bases at J, with 13 bases between.

Regarding this clone: This specimen includes other DNA sequences encoding the same CDR3. The gene calls are TRBV5-1 and TRBJ2-7; D is unresolved. Germline V gene data show CDR1 as SGHRS and CDR2 as YFSETQ. V lost 1 base, J lost 6 bases, and 8 bases lay in between. The CDR3 extends over 12 amino acids. CDR3 DNA sequence: TGCGCCAGCAGCTTGAGTAGTGGCGAGCAGTACTTC. It is translated as CASSLSSGEQYF.

DNA for the CDR3: TGTGCCAGCAGTGACAGGGTCCTCTCCTACGAGCAGTACTTC. Translated: CASSDRVLSYEQYF. The chain employs TRBV6-1 and TRBJ2-7, with D possibly matching TRBD1 (5 bases). Between the trimmed V and J ends, which lost 3 bases and 0 bases, there was a span of 9 bases. The CDR3 has 14 amino acids. Germline assignment: CDR1 MNHNS and CDR2 SASEGT.

This clone was recorded once. The chain couples TRBV4-3 to TRBJ2-3, with 12 bases aligning to TRBD2. The CDR3 covers 17 residues. The ends lost 3 bases at V and 6 bases at J; junction bases unmatched: 10. The germline gives CDR1 LGHNA, CDR2 YSLEER. CDR3 residues: CASSQRQLAGGADTQYF. The CDR3 DNA sequence: TGCGCCAGCAGCCAGAGACAACTAGCGGGAGGAGCGGATACGCAGTATTTT.

The genes are TRBV5-6 and TRBJ2-2, with D possibly matching TRBD1 (5 bases). The germline CDR1 and CDR2 sequences are SGHDT and YYEEEE. The CDR3 runs 17 residues. V was pared by 0 bases and J by 1 base, with 13 bases between. CDR3 region: CASSLAFDTGNTGELFF. CDR3 bases: TGTGCCAGCAGCTTGGCCTTTGATACAGGGAACACCGGGGAGCTGTTTTTT.

The gene calls are TRBV4-1 and TRBJ2-1; possible D gene TRBD2, 5 bases. This CDR3 contains 19 residues. V gave up 3 bases and J gave up 4 bases, with 25 bases separating them. Germline values: CDR1 MGHRA, CDR2 YSYEKL. This CDR3 reads CASSHTPTGGRNPYNEQFF. The CDR3, as DNA: TGCGCCAGCAGCCATACCCCGACGGGCGGGCGTAACCCATACAATGAGCAGTTCTTC.

The chain links TRBV4-3 to TRBJ1-6, with D hard to call. The CDR3 loop spans 16 amino acids. Trimming pared 1 base from V and 10 bases from J, leaving 17 bases between. Germline CDR1 is LGHNA and CDR2 is YSLEER. The CDR3 reads CASSQGRTTTGSPLHF. CDR3 nucleotides: TGCGCCAGCAGCCAAGGAAGAACGACTACGGGGTCACCCCTCCACTTT.